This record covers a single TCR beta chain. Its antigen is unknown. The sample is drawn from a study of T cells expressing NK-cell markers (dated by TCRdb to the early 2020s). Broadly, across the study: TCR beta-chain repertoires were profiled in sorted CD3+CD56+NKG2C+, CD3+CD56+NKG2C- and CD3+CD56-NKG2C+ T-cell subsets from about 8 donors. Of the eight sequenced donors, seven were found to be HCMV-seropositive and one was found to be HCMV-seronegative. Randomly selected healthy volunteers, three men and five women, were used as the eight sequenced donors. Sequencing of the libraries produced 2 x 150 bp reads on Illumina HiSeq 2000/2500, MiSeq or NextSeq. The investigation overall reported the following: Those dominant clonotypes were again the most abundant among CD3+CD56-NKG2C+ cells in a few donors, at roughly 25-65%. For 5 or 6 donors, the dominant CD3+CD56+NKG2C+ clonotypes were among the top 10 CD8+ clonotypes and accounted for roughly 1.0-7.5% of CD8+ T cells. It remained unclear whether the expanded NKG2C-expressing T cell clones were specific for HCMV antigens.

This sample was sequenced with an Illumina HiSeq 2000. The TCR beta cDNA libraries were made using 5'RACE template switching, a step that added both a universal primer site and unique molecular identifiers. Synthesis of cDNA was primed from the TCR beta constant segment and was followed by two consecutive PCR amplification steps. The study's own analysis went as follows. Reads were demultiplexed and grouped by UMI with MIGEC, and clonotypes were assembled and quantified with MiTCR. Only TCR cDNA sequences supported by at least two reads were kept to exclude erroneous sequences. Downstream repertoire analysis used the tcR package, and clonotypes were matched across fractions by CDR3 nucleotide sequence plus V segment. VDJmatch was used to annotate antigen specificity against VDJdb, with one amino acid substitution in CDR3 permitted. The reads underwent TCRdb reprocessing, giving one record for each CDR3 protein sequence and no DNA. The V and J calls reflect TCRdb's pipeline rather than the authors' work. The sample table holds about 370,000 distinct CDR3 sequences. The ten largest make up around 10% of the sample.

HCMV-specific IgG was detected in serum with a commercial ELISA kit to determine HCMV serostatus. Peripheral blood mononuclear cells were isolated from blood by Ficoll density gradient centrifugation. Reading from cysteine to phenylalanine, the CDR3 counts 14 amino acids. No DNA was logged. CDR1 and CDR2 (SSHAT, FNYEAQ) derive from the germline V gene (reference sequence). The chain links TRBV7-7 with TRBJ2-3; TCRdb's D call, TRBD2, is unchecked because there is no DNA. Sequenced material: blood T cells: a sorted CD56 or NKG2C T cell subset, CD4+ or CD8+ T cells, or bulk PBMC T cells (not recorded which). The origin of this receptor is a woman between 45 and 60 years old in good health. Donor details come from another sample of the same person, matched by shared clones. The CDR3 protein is CASSDSWDTDTQYF. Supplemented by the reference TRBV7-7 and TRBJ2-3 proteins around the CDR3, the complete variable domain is GAGVSQSPRYKVTKRGQDVTLRCDPISSHATLYWYQQALGQGPEFLTYFNYEAQPDKSGLPSDRFSAERPEGSISTLTIQRTEQRDSAMYRCASSDSWDTDTQYFGPGTRLTVL.